These 17 T cell receptor beta chains came from one sample sequenced in a study of blood T cell repertoires in COVID-19. Only in-frame clones appear in the TCRdb table, and some are missing; sequencing was by immunoSEQ multiplex PCR. The sample has about 64,000 clones, more than 70% seen once; the top ten hold around 10%. Sequenced: PBMCs or T cells enriched from blood (not recorded which). The receptors were gathered from a woman in her 40s who had recovered from COVID-19.

This clone was found a few times. The V and J genes are TRBV10-3 and TRBJ2-2, with D uncertain. The CDR3 sequence is 13 residues long. Trimming shortened V by 10 bases and J by 0 bases, and 9 bases separated the two germline ends. Germline V gene sequence: CDR1 ENHRY, CDR2 SYGVKD. CDR3 region: CANTNTNTGELFF. CDR3 nucleotide sequence: TGTGCCAACACTAACACGAACACCGGGGAGCTGTTTTTT.

The rearrangement uses TRBV7-9 and TRBJ2-7; D gene unclear. Germline lookup yields CDR1 SEHNR and CDR2 FQNEAQ (reference sequence). The V end was cut by 1 base, the J end by 6 bases, with 10 bases between. The CDR3 contains 13 residues. CDR3 nucleotides: TGTGCCAGCAGCTTAGGCGTGTACGGCGAGCAGTACTTC. Its protein product is CASSLGVYGEQYF.

The chain has TRBV18 and TRBJ1-2; no firm D call. Germline lookup yields CDR1 KGHSH and CDR2 LQKENI. The V end was cut by 2 bases, the J end by 0 bases, with 16 bases between. The CDR3 runs 17 residues. CDR3 sequence reads: CASSPGLSRGPNYGYTF. The CDR3 coding sequence is TGTGCCAGCTCACCAGGACTTTCGAGAGGTCCTAACTATGGCTACACCTTC.

The chain links TRBV19 to TRBJ1-5; 7 positions match TRBD1. The CDR3 runs to 15 residues. With V trimmed by 9 bases and J by 4 bases, 12 bases remained unmatched. The germline V gene has CDR1 LNHDA and CDR2 SQIVND (reference sequence). Written as DNA, the CDR3 is TGTGCCAGCCACCACCGGGACAGAGCAAATCAGCCCCAGCATTTT. It specifies CASHHRDRANQPQHF.

CDR3 DNA sequence: TGCGCCAGCAGCTTACCATCAGGGGCGCGAACTGAAGCTTTCTTT. Translated, it gives CASSLPSGARTEAFF. The chain couples TRBV5-1 to TRBJ1-1; D is perhaps TRBD1 (6 bases). Germline loops: CDR1 SGHRS, CDR2 YFSETQ. The CDR3 covers 15 residues. Trimming pared 2 bases from V and 5 bases from J, leaving 16 bases between. Full variable domain (rest looked up from reference TRBV5-1 and TRBJ1-1): KAGVTQTPRYLIKTRGQQVTLSCSPISGHRSVSWYQQTPGQGLQFLFEYFSETQRNKGNFPGRFSGRQFSNSRSEMNVSTLELGDSALYLCASSLPSGARTEAFFGQGTRLTVV.

This chain connects TRBV5-1 to TRBJ1-3; 10 bases agree with TRBD1. The germline V gene encodes CDR1 SGHRS and CDR2 YFSETQ. The CDR3 runs 16 residues. V lost 0 bases to trimming and J lost 0 bases; unmatched junction nucleotides: 0. CDR3 amino acids: CASSLGQGASGNTIYF. CDR3 coding DNA: TGCGCCAGCAGCTTGGGACAGGGGGCCTCTGGAAACACCATATATTTT.

V gene TRBV15 combines with J gene TRBJ2-7, with D uncertain. The germline gives CDR1 LNHNV, CDR2 YYDKDF (reference sequence). V lost 4 bases, J lost 0 bases, and 10 bases lay in between. CDR3 length: 14 residues. CDR3 sequence: CATSIIMSSYEQYF. CDR3 sequence (DNA): TGTGCCACCAGCATCATAATGAGCTCCTACGAGCAGTACTTC.

Here the CDR3 DNA reads TGTGCCAGCAGTACCCCGGACAGGCTATATGGCTACACCTTC. Protein: CASSTPDRLYGYTF. The V gene is TRBV6-5, the J gene TRBJ1-2; 7 bases map to TRBD1. The CDR3 extends over 14 amino acids. Trimming removed 5 bases from V and 5 bases from J; junction bases left unmatched: 8. The germline gives CDR1 MNHEY, CDR2 SVGAGI.

The rearrangement joins TRBV14 to TRBJ1-6, with 8 bases that match TRBD1. Trimming at V came to 2 bases and at J to 8 bases, leaving 2 bases not matched to a gene. The CDR3 spans 14 residues. Germline values: CDR1 SGHDN, CDR2 FVKESK. The CDR3 loop is CASSQMDRDSPLHF. The DNA of the CDR3 is TGTGCCAGCAGCCAAATGGACAGGGATTCACCCCTCCACTTT. Using reference TRBV14 and TRBJ1-6 for the parts outside the CDR3, the full variable domain is EAGVTQFPSHSVIEKGQTVTLRCDPISGHDNLYWYRRVMGKEIKFLLHFVKESKQDESGMPNNRFLAERTGGTYSTLKVQPAELEDSGVYFCASSQMDRDSPLHFGNGTRLTVT.

This chain connects TRBV19 to TRBJ1-5; D might be TRBD1 (5 bases). The V end lost 7 bases, the J end lost 4 bases, and 20 bases lay between the germline ends. The CDR3 covers 16 residues. CDR1 is LNHDA and CDR2 is SQIVND in the germline V gene (reference sequence). CDR3 region: CASTPGLRQNNQPQHF. In nucleotides, the CDR3 is TGTGCCAGTACCCCTGGTTTAAGACAGAATAATCAGCCCCAGCATTTT.

J is TRBJ1-1 and V is TRBV25-1, with TRBD1 as a possible D gene (5 bases). This CDR3 region has 17 residues. Germline V lookup: CDR1 MGHDK, CDR2 SYGVNS. V was shortened by 4 bases and J by 4 bases, with 22 bases between the two germline ends. The CDR3 region has the DNA TGTGCCAGCAGTGTCAATAGGGGTTACCAGGGTGGCACTGAAGCTTTCTTT. Translated: CASSVNRGYQGGTEAFF.

The table lists this clone with a count of one. The chain uses TRBV5-1 and TRBJ2-5; TRBD2 matches at 7 bases. Looked up from germline, CDR1 is SGHRS and CDR2 is YFSETQ. J was trimmed by 5 bases and V by 4 bases; bases with no gene match: 5. The CDR3 loop spans 13 amino acids. The CDR3 DNA reads TGCGCCAGCAGCCCGACTAGCAGGGAGACCCAGTACTTC. Translating gives CASSPTSRETQYF.

Comments on this clone: This same CDR3 is encoded by further DNA sequences in the sample. The rearrangement joins TRBV7-9 to TRBJ1-2; possibly TRBD1 for D (5 bases). This CDR3 region has 13 residues. Germline CDR1 SEHNR, CDR2 FQNEAQ (reference sequence). V was trimmed by 5 bases and J by 4 bases, leaving 11 bases between them. The CDR3: CASSLGQGYGYTF. The CDR3 coding sequence is TGTGCCAGCAGCCTTGGGCAGGGCTATGGCTACACCTTC.

This clone was counted a few times. The chain combines TRBV7-9 with TRBJ2-5; D unresolved. The CDR3 has 14 amino acids. From germline, CDR1 is SEHNR and CDR2 FQNEAQ (reference sequence). V was clipped by 5 bases and J by 5 bases, with 15 bases between them. As DNA, the CDR3 is TGTGCCAGCAGCATACTTAGAGATGTCGAGACCCAGTACTTC. It encodes CASSILRDVETQYF.

The genes are TRBV19 and TRBJ2-5; 8 nucleotides line up with TRBD1. Germline CDR1 is LNHDA and CDR2 is SQIVND (reference sequence). The V segment lost 5 bases and the J segment 5 bases; nucleotides outside the gene matches: 13. This CDR3 has 16 residues. Here the CDR3 DNA reads TGTGCCAGTAGTCTTGGACAGGGCATCCCGCCTGAGACCCAGTACTTC. Encoded protein: CASSLGQGIPPETQYF.

J is TRBJ2-5 and V is TRBV19, with D perhaps matching TRBD1 (6 bases). CDR3 length: 13 residues. With 8 bases removed from V and 2 bases from J, the gap between germline ends came to 12 bases. From germline, CDR1 is LNHDA and CDR2 SQIVND (reference sequence). CDR3 sequence: CASDQGPQETQYF. The CDR3 DNA reads as TGTGCCAGTGATCAGGGGCCTCAAGAGACCCAGTACTTC.

The chain employs TRBV11-2 and TRBJ2-7; D is possibly TRBD2 (6 bases). V lost 5 bases, J lost 6 bases, and 23 bases lay in between. The CDR3 is 16 residues long. Germline lookup yields CDR1 SGHAT and CDR2 FQNNGV. The CDR3 here is CASSPGTVLATSEQYF. In DNA form, the CDR3 reads TGTGCCAGCAGCCCGGGGACGGTCCTAGCGACGTCCGAGCAGTACTTC.